This T cell receptor (beta chain) comes out of a study of shared clonotypes between healthy human individuals (dated by TCRdb to 2019 to 2021). The study in broad terms: Two women and three men aged 18 to 49 years were included in the cohort. For each donor, CD4 naive and CD4 memory were each given three plates, CD8 naive was given two plates, and CD8 memory was given one plate. To estimate repertoire size and how much clonotype sharing occurs between individuals, the study deeply sequenced the blood TCR repertoires of five healthy adults. Different laboratories and diverse techniques were used to prepare libraries and sequence TCR repertoires, to increase sequencing depth and limit assay-specific biases. Between about 0.9 and 10 billion PBMCs per donor were obtained by leukapheresis. Beyond this particular receptor, the publication reports: Estimated clonotype richness was generally larger for naive than for memory subsets. Higher generation probabilities were observed for clonotypes shared by all four sorted-subset donors than for non-shared clonotypes. Sampling was limited to blood, and TCR repertoires in tissue likely differ from TCR repertoires in blood. Incomplete sequencing was indicated by rarefaction of sorted-subset datasets, despite the large sequencing depth. Sharing across several donors was observed for about 4.8% of naive CD4, less than 4% of naive CD8, 2% to 2.5% of memory CD4, and around 0.42% of memory CD8 clonotypes. Based on pairwise subsampling, the degree of clonotype sharing among donors was expected to be affected by sequencing depth. Because the study included only a small number of donors, the genetic and exposure-history diversity represented was limited.

Sequences SQVTM (CDR1) and ANQGSEA (CDR2) are obtained from the germline V gene. Spanning cysteine to phenylalanine, the CDR3 consists of 15 amino acids. The read is trimmed to its CDR3 DNA, 45 bases read in frame from base 1. V is clipped by 4 bases and J by 0 bases, and the sequence between their germline boundaries is 15 bases long. Concerning this clone: Its antigen is still unknown. Per-nucleotide qualities are absent, and no much larger clonotype sits a single base away.

Using the deep immunoSEQ assay, TCR CDR3 regions were amplified from genomic DNA by multiplex PCR. Extracted genomic DNA from each cell subset was distributed evenly across all wells of several immunoSEQ 96-well plates, and each plate was treated as a replicate. Each replicate PCR for sorted subsets received roughly 0.2 ug genomic DNA, equal to some 32,000 T cell genomes. Purified libraries were measured with a Qubit 3.0 fluorometer, size-checked on a Bioanalyzer 2100, and measured again with the KAPA Library Quantification kit. Each immunoSEQ 96-well plate was sequenced on its own single-read 150-cycle Illumina NextSeq 550 flow cell. From the authors' description of their analysis: Because the immunoSEQ output held only junctional sequences and lacked quality scores, the filtering could not match the filtering applied to full-length reads. To assign V/J genes and CDR3, sequences were annotated using PyIR, a Python wrapper for IgBLAST v1.9, with IMGT germline references. Reads were filtered out if the reads had weak V/J assignments (E-value above 1e-6), no CDR3, stop codons, out-of-frame junctions, or ambiguous translated residues. A V3J clonotype was defined by an identical inferred V gene, J gene, and CDR3 amino acid sequence. Percentage overlap between repertoires was computed as shared unique clonotypes divided by the size of the smaller repertoire. Repertoire richness was assessed with RTK rarefaction, the Chao1 estimator, and Recon v2.1 estimates of unobserved clonotypes. Generation probabilities for all TCRbeta clonotypes obtained by the gDNA method from a handful of donors were computed using OLGA. The table comes from immuneACCESS by way of TCRdb, which keeps in-frame sequences with V and J called. Part of the clones is missing from these tables; in studies checked, under half for an unresolved V gene and the rest for unknown reasons. That table supplies the V and J calls and clone size; D and trimming were determined from the DNA. The sample data list about 2.4 million clones, and 93% of these were observed just once. 0.35% to 0.45% of the sample belongs to the ten largest clones.

Healthy HIV-negative adults with no recently reported acute infections or vaccinations were included as donors. Every donor was a Caucasian adult residing in Nashville, Tennessee, USA. CD4+ T cells were enriched by magnetic negative selection, after which naive cells were positively selected on CD45RA and the negative fraction was taken as the memory subset. After blood collection by leukapheresis, PBMCs were isolated using Ficoll-Histopaque density gradient centrifugation and then cryopreserved in the vapor phase of liquid nitrogen. Purity and quantity of every magnetically sorted T cell population were checked by analytical flow cytometry. Genomic DNA was isolated from every sorted fraction and measured by UV absorbance on a Nanodrop 2000c.

The V gene is TRBV29-1 and the J gene is TRBJ1-1; too little of a D gene remains to name it. The sample consisted of naive CD4+ T cells from PBMCs. Read against the paper, the sample's cell subset or site label means: CD45RA+ positively selected. The TCR sequence derives from a man between 18 and 29 years old in good health. Some clones in this sample may be carry-over from other donors' samples. The CDR3 reads as follows: CSVVPQTMVNTEAFF. The DNA sequence is given as TGCAGCGTTGTCCCGCAGACTATGGTGAACACTGAAGCTTTCTTT.